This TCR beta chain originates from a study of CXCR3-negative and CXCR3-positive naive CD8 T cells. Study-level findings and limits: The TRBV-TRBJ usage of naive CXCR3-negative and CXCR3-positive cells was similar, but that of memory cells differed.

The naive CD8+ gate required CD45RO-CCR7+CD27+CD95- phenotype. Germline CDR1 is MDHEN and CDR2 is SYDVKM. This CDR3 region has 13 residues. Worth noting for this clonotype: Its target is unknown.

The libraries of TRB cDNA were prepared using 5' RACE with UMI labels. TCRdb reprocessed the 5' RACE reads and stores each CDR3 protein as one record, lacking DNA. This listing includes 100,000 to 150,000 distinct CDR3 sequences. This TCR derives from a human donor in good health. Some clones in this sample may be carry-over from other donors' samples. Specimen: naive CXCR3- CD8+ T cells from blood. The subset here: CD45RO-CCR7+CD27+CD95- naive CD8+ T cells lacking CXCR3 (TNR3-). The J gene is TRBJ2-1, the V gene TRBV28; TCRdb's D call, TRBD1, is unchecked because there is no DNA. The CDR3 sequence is CAGAGTRYNEQFF.